This TCR beta chain is drawn from a study of blood T cell repertoires in COVID-19. Study as a whole: The United States, Italy and Spain provided the acute and convalescent COVID-19 samples. Sources were T cells, B-cell-depleted T cells, or PBMCs; the material itself was cDNA or gDNA.

The CDR3 extends over 14 amino acids. The V and J ends lost 5 bases and 4 bases respectively, with 14 bases between them. Germline CDR1 and CDR2: MNHEY and SVGAGI. How the authors handled the data: Estimation of nucleated cell counts was performed using reference gene primer amplification. Sequencing was performed with immunoSEQ multiplex PCR; in TCRdb, only in-frame clones are kept and a portion is missing. The V and J calls and clone size were taken over from that table, and D and trimming were inferred from the DNA. The table lists more than 150,000 clones, 80% of them singletons. The sequence came from a man aged 55-75 years with acute or convalescent COVID-19. The chain uses TRBV6-5 and TRBJ1-2, with a tentative D call TRBD1 (6 bases). The sequenced sample was peripheral blood. The CDR3: CASSISGGLYGYTF. The CDR3 DNA sequence: TGTGCCAGCAGTATTTCCGGGGGGCTCTATGGCTACACCTTC.